The sequence of this TCR beta chain was determined in a study of T-cell memory formation after mild COVID-19. Germline CDR1 is SNHLY and CDR2 is FYNNEI. This CDR3 is 14 amino acids long. V shed 5 bases and J 4 bases; nucleotides not matched to a gene: 2. Study results and limitations: Some clones that responded turned up in pre-infection memory, which suggests that cross-reactive memory joined in. Among clones contracting day 15 to 85, CD4/CD8 was balanced, whereas later expanders leaned CD4+.

After 5'RACE with constant-segment primers, TCR alpha and TCR beta cDNA libraries carrying sample barcodes and UMIs were obtained. TCRdb used MiXCR to reprocess the 5' RACE reads, holding one entry per CDR3 protein. The sample holds approximately 150,000 distinct CDR3 sequences, 6% to 7% seen once. This clonotype was detected a few times. Antigen: not known. The source material was PBMCs or a T cell subset sorted from them (not recorded which). The V gene is TRBV2, the J gene TRBJ2-2; TRBD1 agrees at 9 bases. The receptor comes from an adult woman who had mild COVID-19 (a few samples of this study predate the infection). Cell type and time point are not known. The CDR3 protein is CASSRDRATGELFF. CDR3 sequence (DNA): TGTGCCAGCAGTAGGGACAGGGCCACCGGGGAGCTGTTTTTT.